The source of this T cell receptor (beta chain) is a study of the immune and genomic landscape of osteosarcoma. For the study at large: Patients were 60% male; 75% to 85% had localized disease. General study points: Clonality was higher in immune-hot C3 than cold C1, yet still low. A single dominant hyperexpanded clone appeared in about 5 cases, each with <100 clonotypes.

TCRdb keeps only in-frame clones here, not all; method: immunoSEQ multiplex PCR. The data contain over a thousand clones, about two thirds of them singletons. V dropped 1 base and J dropped 4 bases, with 11 bases sitting between them. Germline lookup yields CDR1 SGHTA and CDR2 FQGNSA. CDR3 size: 15 residues. A note on this clone: The target antigen is unknown.

Primary, local recurrence and metastasis osteosarcoma tumors were taken after treatment from poor-prognosis patients. The sequenced sample consisted of metastatic tumor tissue from the lung. The chain joins TRBV7-2 to TRBJ1-3; tentative D call: TRBD1 (6 bases). The source is a boy between 10 and 17 years old with osteosarcoma. In nucleotides, the CDR3 is TGTGCCAGCAGCTTAGACAGGGCCCAGGGAAACACCATATATTTT. Protein product: CASSLDRAQGNTIYF. Combining the CDR3 with reference TRBV7-2 and TRBJ1-3 gives the whole variable domain GAGVSQSPSNKVTEKGKDVELRCDPISGHTALYWYRQSLGQGLEFLIYFQGNSAPDKSGLPSDRFSAERTGGSVSTLTIQRTQQEDSAVYLCASSLDRAQGNTIYFGEGSWLTVV.